This T cell receptor (beta chain) was captured by sequencing in a study of blood T cell repertoires in COVID-19. Background on the study: T cells, B-cell-depleted T cells, or PBMCs provided the cDNA or gDNA that served as material.

Researchers sorted participants into cohorts using their self-reported clinical history. As handled by the study authors: Amplified reference gene primers provided the basis for estimating nucleated cell counts. TCRdb's table, derived via immunoSEQ multiplex PCR, lists solely in-frame clones and lacks some. The V and J calls and clone size come from that table; D and trimming were worked out from the DNA. The sample contains 120,000 to 150,000 clones, over 80% of which appear only once. Trimming removed 5 bases at V and 1 base at J, with 20 bases between. From germline, CDR1 is SGHAT and CDR2 FQNNGV. The length of the CDR3 is 17 residues.

The chain has TRBV11-2 and TRBJ1-1, with D uncertain. Input material: PBMCs or T cells enriched from blood (not recorded which). The receptor comes from a woman between 45 and 65 years old who had been exposed to COVID-19. CDR3 coding DNA: TGTGCCAGCAGCCTAAAATTTGTTGGGCCCCGGAACACTGAAGCTTTCTTT. Its translation: CASSLKFVGPRNTEAFF.